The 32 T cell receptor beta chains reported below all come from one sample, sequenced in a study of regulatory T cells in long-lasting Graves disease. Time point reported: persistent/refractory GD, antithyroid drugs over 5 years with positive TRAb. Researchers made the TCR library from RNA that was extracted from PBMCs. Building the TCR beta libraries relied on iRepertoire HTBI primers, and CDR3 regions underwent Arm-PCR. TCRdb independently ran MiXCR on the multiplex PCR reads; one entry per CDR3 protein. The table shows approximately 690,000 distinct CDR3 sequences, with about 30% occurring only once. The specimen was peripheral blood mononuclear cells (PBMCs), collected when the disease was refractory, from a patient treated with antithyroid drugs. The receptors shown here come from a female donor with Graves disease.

CDR3 in DNA: TGTGCCAGCAGTTCCCCGGGACAGGGATATCAGCCCCAGCATTTT. Protein product: CASSSPGQGYQPQHF. The V gene is TRBV27, the J gene TRBJ1-5; 9 nucleotides align to TRBD1. CDR3 length equals 15 residues. From germline, CDR1 is MNHEY and CDR2 SMNVEV (reference sequence). Unmatched junction bases numbered 6, after V lost 4 bases and J lost 5 bases.

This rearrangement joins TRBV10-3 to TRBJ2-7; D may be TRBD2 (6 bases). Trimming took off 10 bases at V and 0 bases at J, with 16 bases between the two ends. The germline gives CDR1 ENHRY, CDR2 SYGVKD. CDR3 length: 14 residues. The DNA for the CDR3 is TGTGCCACAGCGGGTAGTGGTCGCTCCTACGAGCAGTACTTC. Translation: CATAGSGRSYEQYF.

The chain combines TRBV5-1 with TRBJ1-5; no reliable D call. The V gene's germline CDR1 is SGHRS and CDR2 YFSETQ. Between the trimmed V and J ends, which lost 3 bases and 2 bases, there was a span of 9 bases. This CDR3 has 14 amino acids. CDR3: CASSSDGGNQPQHF. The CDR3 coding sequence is TGCGCCAGCAGCTCGGACGGGGGCAATCAGCCCCAGCATTTT. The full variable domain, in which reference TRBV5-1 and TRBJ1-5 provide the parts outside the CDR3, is KAGVTQTPRYLIKTRGQQVTLSCSPISGHRSVSWYQQTPGQGLQFLFEYFSETQRNKGNFPGRFSGRQFSNSRSEMNVSTLELGDSALYLCASSSDGGNQPQHFGDGTRLSIL.

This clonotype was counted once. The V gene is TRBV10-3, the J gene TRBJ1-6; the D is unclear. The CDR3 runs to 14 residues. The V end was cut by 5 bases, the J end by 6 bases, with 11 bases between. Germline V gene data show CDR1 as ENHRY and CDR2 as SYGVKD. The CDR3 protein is CAISRGSPNSPLHF. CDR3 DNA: TGTGCCATCAGTCGAGGGAGCCCTAATTCACCCCTCCACTTT.

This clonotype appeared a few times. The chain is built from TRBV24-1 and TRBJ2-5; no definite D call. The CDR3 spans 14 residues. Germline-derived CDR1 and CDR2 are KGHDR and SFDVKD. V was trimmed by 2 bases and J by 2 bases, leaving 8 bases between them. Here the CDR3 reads CATSDSDVQETQYF. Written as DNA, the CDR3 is TGTGCCACCAGTGATTCGGACGTACAAGAGACCCAGTACTTC.

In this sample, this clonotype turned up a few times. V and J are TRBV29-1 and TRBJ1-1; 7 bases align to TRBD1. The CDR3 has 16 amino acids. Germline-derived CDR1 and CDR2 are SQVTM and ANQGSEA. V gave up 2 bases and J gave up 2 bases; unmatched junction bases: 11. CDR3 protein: CSVESDRAGFNTEAFF. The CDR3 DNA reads TGCAGCGTTGAAAGCGACAGGGCGGGGTTCAACACTGAAGCTTTCTTT.

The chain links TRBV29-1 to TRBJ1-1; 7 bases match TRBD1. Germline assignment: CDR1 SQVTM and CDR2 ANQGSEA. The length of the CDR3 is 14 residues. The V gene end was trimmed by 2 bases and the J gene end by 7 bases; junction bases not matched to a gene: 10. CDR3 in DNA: TGCAGCGTTGAATTTGGGCAGGGGGGATTTGAAGCTTTCTTT. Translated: CSVEFGQGGFEAFF.

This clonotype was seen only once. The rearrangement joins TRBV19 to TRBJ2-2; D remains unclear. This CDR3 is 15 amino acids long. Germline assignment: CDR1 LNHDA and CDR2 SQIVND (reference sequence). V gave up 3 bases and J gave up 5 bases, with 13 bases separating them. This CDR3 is CASSIMTGETGELFF. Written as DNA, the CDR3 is TGTGCCAGTAGTATTATGACCGGCGAGACCGGGGAGCTGTTTTTT.

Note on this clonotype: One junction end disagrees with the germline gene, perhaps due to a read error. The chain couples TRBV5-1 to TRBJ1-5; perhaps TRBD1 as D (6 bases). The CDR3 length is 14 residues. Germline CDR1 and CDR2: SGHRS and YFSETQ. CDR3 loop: CANSSRGGNQPHHF. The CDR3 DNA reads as TGCGCCAACAGCTCCAGGGGAGGCAATCAGCCCCACCATTTT.

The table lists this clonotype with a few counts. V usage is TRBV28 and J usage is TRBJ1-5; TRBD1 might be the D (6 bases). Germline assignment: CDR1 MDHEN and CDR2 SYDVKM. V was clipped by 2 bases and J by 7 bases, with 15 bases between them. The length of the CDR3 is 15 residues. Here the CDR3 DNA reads TGTGCCAGCAGTTTAGGGCAGGGGCTTTTGCAGCCCCAGCATTTT. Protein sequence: CASSLGQGLLQPQHF.

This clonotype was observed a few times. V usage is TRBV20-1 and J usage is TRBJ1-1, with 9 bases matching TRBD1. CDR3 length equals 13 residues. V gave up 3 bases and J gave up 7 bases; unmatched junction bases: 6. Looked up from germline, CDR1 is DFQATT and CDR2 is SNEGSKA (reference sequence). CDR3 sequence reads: CSASPGTGFEAFF. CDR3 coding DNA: TGCAGTGCTAGCCCTGGGACAGGGTTTGAAGCTTTCTTT.

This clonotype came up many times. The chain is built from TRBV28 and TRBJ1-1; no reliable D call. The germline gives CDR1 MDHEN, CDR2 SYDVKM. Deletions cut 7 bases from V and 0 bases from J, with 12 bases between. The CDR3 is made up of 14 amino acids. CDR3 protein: CASTPQAMNTEAFF. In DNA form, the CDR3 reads TGTGCCAGCACCCCCCAGGCCATGAACACTGAAGCTTTCTTT.

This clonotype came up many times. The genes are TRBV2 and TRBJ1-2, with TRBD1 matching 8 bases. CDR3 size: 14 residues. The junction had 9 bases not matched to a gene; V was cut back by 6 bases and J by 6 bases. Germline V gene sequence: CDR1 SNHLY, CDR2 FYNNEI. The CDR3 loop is CASSQIGQGNGYTF. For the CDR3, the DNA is TGTGCCAGCAGCCAAATCGGACAGGGTAATGGCTACACCTTC.

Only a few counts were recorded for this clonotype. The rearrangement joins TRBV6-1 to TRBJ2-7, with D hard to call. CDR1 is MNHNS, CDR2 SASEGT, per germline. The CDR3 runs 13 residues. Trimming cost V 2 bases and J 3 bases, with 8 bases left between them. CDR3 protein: CASSERPHYEQYF. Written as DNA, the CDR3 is TGTGCCAGCAGTGAAAGGCCCCACTACGAGCAGTACTTC.

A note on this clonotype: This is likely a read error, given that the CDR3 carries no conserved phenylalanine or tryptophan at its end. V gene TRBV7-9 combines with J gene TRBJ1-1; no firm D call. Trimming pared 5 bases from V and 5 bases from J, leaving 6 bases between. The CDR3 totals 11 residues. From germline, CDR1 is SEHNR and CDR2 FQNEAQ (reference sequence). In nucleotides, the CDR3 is TGTGCCAGCAGCCTGGATACTGAAGCTTTCCTT. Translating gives CASSLDTEAFL.

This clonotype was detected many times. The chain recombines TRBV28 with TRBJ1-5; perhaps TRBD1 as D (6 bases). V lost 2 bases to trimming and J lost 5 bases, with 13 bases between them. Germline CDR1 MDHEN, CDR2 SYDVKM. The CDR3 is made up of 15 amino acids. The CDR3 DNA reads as TGTGCCAGCAGTTTAGGTAGGGGGGCACATCAGCCCCAGCATTTT. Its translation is CASSLGRGAHQPQHF.

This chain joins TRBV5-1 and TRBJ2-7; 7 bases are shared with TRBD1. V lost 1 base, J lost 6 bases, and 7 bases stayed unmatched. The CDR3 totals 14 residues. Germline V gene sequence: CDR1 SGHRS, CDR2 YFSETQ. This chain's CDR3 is CASSLRGHQLEQYF. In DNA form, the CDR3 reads TGCGCCAGCAGCTTGAGGGGGCATCAACTCGAGCAGTACTTC.

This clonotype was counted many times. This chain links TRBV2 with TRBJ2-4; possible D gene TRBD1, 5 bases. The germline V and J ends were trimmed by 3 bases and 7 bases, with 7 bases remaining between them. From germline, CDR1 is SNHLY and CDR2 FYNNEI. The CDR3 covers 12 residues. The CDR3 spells CASSDRANIQYF. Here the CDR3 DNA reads TGTGCCAGCAGTGACAGGGCCAACATTCAGTACTTC.

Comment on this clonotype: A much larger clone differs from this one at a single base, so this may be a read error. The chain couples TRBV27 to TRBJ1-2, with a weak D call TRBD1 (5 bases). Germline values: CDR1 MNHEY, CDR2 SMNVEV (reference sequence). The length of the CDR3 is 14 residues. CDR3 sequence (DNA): TGTGCCAGCAGTTTACAAGGGCGGGACTATAGCTACACCTTC. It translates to CASSLQGRDYSYTF.

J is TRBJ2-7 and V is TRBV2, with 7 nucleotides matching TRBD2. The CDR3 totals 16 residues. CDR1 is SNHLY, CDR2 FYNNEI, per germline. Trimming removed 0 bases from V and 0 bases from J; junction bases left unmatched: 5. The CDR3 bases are TGTGCCAGCAGTGAAGCCGGTAGCGGGCTCTCCTACGAGCAGTACTTC. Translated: CASSEAGSGLSYEQYF.

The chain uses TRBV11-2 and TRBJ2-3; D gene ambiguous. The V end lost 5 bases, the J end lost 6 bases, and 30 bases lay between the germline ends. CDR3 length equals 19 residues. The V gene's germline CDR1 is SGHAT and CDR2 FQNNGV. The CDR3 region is CASSPPRSSSYHPSDTQYF. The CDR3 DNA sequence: TGTGCCAGCAGCCCCCCCCGTAGTAGCTCCTACCACCCCTCGGATACGCAGTATTTT.

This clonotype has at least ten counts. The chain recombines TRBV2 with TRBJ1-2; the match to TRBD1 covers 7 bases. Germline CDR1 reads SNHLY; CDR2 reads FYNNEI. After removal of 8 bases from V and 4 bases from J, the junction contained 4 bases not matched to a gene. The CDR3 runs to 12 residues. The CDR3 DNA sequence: TGTGCCAGCGTAGGGGGCGGCTATGGCTACACCTTC. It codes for CASVGGGYGYTF.

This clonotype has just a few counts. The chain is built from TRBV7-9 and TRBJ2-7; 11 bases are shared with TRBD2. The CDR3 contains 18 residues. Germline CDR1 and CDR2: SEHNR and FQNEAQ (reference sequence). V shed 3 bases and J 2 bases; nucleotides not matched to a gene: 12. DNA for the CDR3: TGTGCCAGCAGCTTGATAGCCACTAGCGGGAGATTCACCTACGAGCAGTACTTC. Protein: CASSLIATSGRFTYEQYF.

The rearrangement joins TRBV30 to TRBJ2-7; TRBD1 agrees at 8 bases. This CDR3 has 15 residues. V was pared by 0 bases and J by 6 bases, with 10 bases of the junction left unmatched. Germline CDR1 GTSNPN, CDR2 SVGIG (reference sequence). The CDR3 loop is CAWSVQRQGPSEQYF. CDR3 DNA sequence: TGTGCCTGGAGTGTACAAAGACAGGGGCCTAGCGAGCAGTACTTC. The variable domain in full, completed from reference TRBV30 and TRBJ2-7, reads SQTIHQWPATLVQPVGSPLSLECTVEGTSNPNLYWYRQAAGRGLQLLFYSVGIGQISSEVPQNLSASRPQDRQFILSSKKLLLSDSGFYLCAWSVQRQGPSEQYFGPGTRLTVT.

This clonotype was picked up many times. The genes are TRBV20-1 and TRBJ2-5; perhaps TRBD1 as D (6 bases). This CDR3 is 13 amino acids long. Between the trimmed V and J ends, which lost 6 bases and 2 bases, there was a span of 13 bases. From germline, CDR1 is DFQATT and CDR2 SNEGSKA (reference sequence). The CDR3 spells CSAKGGGQETQYF. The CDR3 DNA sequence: TGCAGTGCAAAAGGGGGTGGGCAAGAGACCCAGTACTTC.

CDR3 nucleotide sequence: TGTGCCAGCAGTGGGGGCAGGGGGTACCAAGAGACCCAGTACTTC. Translating it yields CASSGGRGYQETQYF. The chain recombines TRBV2 with TRBJ2-5, with TRBD1 identical over 7 bases. Per the germline V gene, CDR1 is SNHLY and CDR2 is FYNNEI. The CDR3 covers 15 residues. The trim removed 4 bases at V and 0 bases at J, leaving 5 bases unmatched. The complete variable domain, with remaining parts taken from reference TRBV2 and TRBJ2-5, reads EPEVTQTPSHQVTQMGQEVILRCVPISNHLYFYWYRQILGQKVEFLVSFYNNEISEKSEIFDDQFSVERPDGSNFTLKIRSTKLEDSAMYFCASSGGRGYQETQYFGPGTRLLVL.

CDR3 sequence reads: CSARTGTRNTIYF. For the CDR3, the DNA is TGCAGTGCCAGGACAGGGACTAGAAACACCATATATTTT. This chain links TRBV20-1 with TRBJ1-3, with TRBD1 matching 8 bases. Trimming cost V 6 bases and J 5 bases; bases outside gene matches: 6. The CDR3 sequence is 13 residues long. Germline V gene data show CDR1 as DFQATT and CDR2 as SNEGSKA (reference sequence).

Here the CDR3 reads CSVGGRTTNEKLFF. The CDR3 bases are TGCAGCGTTGGGGGACGGACAACTAATGAAAAACTGTTTTTT. J is TRBJ1-4 and V is TRBV29-1, with D possibly matching TRBD1 (5 bases). Germline V gene sequence: CDR1 SQVTM, CDR2 ANQGSEA. This CDR3 has 14 amino acids. V dropped 4 bases and J dropped 0 bases, with 9 bases sitting between them. The variable domain in full, with the rest retrieved from reference TRBV29-1 and TRBJ1-4, is SAVISQKPSRDICQRGTSLTIQCQVDSQVTMMFWYRQQPGQSLTLIATANQGSEATYESGFVIDKFPISRPNLTFSTLTVSNMSPEDSSIYLCSVGGRTTNEKLFFGSGTQLSVL.

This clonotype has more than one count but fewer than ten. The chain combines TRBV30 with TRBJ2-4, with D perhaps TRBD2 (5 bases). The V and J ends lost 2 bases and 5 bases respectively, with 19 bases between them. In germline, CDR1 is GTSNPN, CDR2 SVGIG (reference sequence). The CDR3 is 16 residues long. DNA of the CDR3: TGTGCCTGGAGTAATGACCGTACGGGGTCGGAAAACATTCAGTACTTC. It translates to CAWSNDRTGSENIQYF.

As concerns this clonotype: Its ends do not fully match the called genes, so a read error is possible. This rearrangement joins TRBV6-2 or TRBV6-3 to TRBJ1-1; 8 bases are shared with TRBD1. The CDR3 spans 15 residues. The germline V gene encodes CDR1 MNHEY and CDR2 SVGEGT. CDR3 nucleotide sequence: TGTGCCTGCAGTAGCAGGGGGCTTGTGGACACTGAAGCTTTCTTT. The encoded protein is CACSSRGLVDTEAFF.

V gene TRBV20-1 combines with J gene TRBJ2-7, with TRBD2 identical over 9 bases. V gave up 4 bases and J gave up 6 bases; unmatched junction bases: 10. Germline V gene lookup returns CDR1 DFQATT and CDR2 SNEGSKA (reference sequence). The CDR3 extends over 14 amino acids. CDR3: CSANSGTSSGEQYF. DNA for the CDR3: TGCAGTGCTAACTCCGGGACTAGCTCAGGCGAGCAGTACTTC.

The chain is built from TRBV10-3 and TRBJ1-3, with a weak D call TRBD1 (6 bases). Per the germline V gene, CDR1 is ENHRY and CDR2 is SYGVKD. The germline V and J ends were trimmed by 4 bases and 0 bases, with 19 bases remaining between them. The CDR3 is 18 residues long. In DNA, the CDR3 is TGTGCCATCAGTGGAGTAGTTTCAACAGGGAGCTCTGGAAACACCATATATTTT. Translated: CAISGVVSTGSSGNTIYF.